A single sample gave rise to the 4 T cell receptor beta chains below, sequenced in a study of shared clonotypes between healthy human individuals. Produced via immunoSEQ multiplex PCR; TCRdb's table is partial and in-frame only. The table has 2 million or so clones, less than 95% seen once. CD45RO-negative, CCR7-selected cells formed the naive CD8 fraction, which excluded terminally differentiated effector memory CD45RA+ cells. The specimen was naive CD8+ T cells sorted from blood. All receptors come from a man younger than 35 in good health.

This clone was recorded only once. Other DNA sequences in the sample encode the same CDR3. V usage is TRBV4-3 and J usage is TRBJ2-1; tentatively, D is TRBD1 or TRBD2 (5 bases each). V was trimmed by 0 bases and J by 3 bases, leaving 9 bases between them. The CDR3 is 15 residues long. Germline CDR1 is LGHNA and CDR2 is YSLEER. The CDR3 is CASSQDRGVYNEQFF. The DNA of the CDR3 is TGCGCCAGCAGCCAAGATAGGGGAGTCTACAATGAGCAGTTCTTC.

The CDR3 DNA reads TGTGCCAGCAGTTATCAGGGGTCTAACTATGGCTACACCTTC. Protein product: CASSYQGSNYGYTF. The rearrangement links TRBV27 to TRBJ1-2; D is perhaps TRBD1 (6 bases). CDR1 and CDR2 from the germline V gene are MNHEY and SMNVEV (reference sequence). Deletions cut 4 bases from V and 0 bases from J, with 9 bases between. There are 14 residues in the CDR3.

The chain employs TRBV6-1 and TRBJ2-7; 7 bases agree with TRBD1. The CDR3 totals 13 residues. The V segment lost 6 bases and the J segment 3 bases; nucleotides outside the gene matches: 5. CDR1 is MNHNS, CDR2 SASEGT, per germline. CDR3 region: CASRRDSIYEQYF. In DNA, the CDR3 is TGTGCCAGCAGACGGGACAGCATCTACGAGCAGTACTTC.

On this clone itself: Other DNA sequences in the sample encode the same CDR3. V is TRBV5-1 and J is TRBJ1-1; tentatively, D is TRBD1 (5 bases). Germline V gene sequence: CDR1 SGHRS, CDR2 YFSETQ. The CDR3 totals 14 residues. Deletions cut 0 bases from V and 5 bases from J, with 11 bases between. The CDR3 here is CASSLGGVNTEAFF. CDR3 sequence (DNA): TGCGCCAGCAGCTTGGGAGGGGTAAATACTGAAGCTTTCTTT.